This T cell receptor (beta chain) derives from a study of cytomegalovirus exposure and HLA in healthy donors. Study-level points and caveats: Most sequenced TCRs were rare (though some public TCRs occurred in many donors).

There are 14 residues in the CDR3. CDR1 and CDR2 (germline): LGHNA, YSLEER. Trimming cost V 4 bases and J 8 bases, with 17 bases left between them. PCR primers comprised 60 Vbeta and 13 Jbeta primers. Libraries were prepared by immunoSEQ multiplex PCR; TCRdb keeps only in-frame clonotypes and omits some of them. The table lists 200,000 to 250,000 clones, 77% of them singletons. A remark on this clone: What it binds is unknown.

The chain employs TRBV4-3 and TRBJ1-2; D remains ambiguous. This sequence originates from a woman aged 60-75 years in good health and CMV-seropositive. Sequenced sample: PBMCs. CDR3 nucleotide sequence: TGCGCCAGCAGCCCGGCGGGCTCAACCCCCGGCTACACCTTC. Translation: CASSPAGSTPGYTF.